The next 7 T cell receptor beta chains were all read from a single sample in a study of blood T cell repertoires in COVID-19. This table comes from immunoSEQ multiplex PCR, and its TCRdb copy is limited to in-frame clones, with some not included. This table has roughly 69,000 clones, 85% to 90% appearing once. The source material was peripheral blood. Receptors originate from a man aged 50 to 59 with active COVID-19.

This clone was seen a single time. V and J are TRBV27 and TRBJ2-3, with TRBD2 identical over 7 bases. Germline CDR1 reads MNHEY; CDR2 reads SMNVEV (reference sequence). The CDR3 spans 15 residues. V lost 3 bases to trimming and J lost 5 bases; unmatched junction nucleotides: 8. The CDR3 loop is CASSLVGGSVDTQYF. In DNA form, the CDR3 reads TGTGCCAGCAGTTTGGTCGGGGGGTCGGTAGATACGCAGTATTTT.

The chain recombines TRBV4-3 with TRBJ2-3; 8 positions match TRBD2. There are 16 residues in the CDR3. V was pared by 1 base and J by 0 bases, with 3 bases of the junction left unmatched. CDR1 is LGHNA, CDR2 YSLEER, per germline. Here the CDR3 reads CASSQGIAGSTDTQYF. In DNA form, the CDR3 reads TGCGCCAGCAGCCAAGGAATAGCGGGAAGCACAGATACGCAGTATTTT.

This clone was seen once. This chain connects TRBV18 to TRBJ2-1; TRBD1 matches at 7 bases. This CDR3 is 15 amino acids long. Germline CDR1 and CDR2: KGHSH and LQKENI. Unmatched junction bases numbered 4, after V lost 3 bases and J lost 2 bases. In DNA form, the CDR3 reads TGTGCCAGCTCACCGGGGCAGGGGGCCTACAATGAGCAGTTCTTC. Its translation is CASSPGQGAYNEQFF.

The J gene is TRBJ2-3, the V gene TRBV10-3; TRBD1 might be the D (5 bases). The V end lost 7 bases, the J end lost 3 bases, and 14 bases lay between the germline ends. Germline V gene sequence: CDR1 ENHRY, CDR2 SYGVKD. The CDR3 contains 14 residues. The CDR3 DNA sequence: TGTGCCATCAAATCGGTAGGGGTAACAGATACGCAGTATTTT. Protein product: CAIKSVGVTDTQYF.

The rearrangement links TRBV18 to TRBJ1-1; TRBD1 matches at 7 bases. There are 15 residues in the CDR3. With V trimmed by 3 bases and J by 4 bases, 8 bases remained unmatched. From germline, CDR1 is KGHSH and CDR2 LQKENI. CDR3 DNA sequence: TGTGCCAGCTCACCCGGGACAGAGAATCCCACTGAAGCTTTCTTT. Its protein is CASSPGTENPTEAFF.

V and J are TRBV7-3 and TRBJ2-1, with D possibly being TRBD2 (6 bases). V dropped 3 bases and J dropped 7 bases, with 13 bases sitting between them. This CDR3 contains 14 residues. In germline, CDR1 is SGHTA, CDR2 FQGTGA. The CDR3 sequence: CASSLQLGGNEQFF. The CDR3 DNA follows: TGTGCCAGCAGCTTGCAACTAGGAGGGAATGAGCAGTTCTTC. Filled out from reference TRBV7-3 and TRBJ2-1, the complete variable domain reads GAGVSQTPSNKVTEKGKYVELRCDPISGHTALYWYRQSLGQGPEFLIYFQGTGAADDSGLPNDRFFAVRPEGSVSTLKIQRTERGDSAVYLCASSLQLGGNEQFFGPGTRLTVL.

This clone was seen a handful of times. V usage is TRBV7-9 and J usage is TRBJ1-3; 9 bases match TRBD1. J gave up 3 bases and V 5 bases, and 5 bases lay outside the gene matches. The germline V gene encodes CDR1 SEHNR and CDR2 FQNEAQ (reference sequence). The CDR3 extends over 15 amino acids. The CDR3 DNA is TGTGCCAGCAGCGCCAGGACAGGGGATGGAAACACCATATATTTT. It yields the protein CASSARTGDGNTIYF.